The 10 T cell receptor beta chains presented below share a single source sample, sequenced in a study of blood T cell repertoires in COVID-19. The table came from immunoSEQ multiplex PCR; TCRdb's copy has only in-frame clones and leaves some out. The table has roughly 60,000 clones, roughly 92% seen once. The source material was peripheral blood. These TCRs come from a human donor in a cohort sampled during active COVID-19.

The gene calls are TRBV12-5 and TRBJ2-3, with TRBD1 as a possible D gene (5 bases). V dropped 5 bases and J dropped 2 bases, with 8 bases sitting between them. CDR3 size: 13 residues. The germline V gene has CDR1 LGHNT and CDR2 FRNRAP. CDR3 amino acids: CASGPGHTDTQYF. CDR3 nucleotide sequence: TGTGCTAGTGGTCCAGGACACACAGATACGCAGTATTTT.

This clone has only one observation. CDR3 sequence reads: CASSIAVGHWNTEAFF. The CDR3 coding sequence is TGTGCCAGTAGTATAGCGGTTGGTCATTGGAACACTGAAGCTTTCTTT. This rearrangement joins TRBV19 to TRBJ1-1; D uncertain. The CDR3 runs to 16 residues. Germline V gene sequence: CDR1 LNHDA, CDR2 SQIVND (reference sequence). The ends were cut back, 1 base at V and 1 base at J, with 13 bases in the middle.

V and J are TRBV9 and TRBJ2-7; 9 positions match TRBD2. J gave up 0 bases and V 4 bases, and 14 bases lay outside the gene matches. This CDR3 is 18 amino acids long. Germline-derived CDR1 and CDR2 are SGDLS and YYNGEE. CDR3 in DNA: TGTGCCAGCAGCCCTCGCGCGGGAGGGCCTGGGGACTCCTACGAGCAGTACTTC. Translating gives CASSPRAGGPGDSYEQYF.

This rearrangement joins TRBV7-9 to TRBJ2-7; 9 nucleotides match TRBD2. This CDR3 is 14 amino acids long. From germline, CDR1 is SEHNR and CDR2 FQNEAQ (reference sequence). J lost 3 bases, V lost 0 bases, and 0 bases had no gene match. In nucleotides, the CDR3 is TGTGCCAGCAGCTTAGCTAGCGGGAGCTACGAGCAGTACTTC. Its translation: CASSLASGSYEQYF. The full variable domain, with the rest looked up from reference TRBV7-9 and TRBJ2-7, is DTGVSQNPRHKITKRGQNVTFRCDPISEHNRLYWYRQTLGQGPEFLTYFQNEAQLEKSRLLSDRFSAERPKGSFSTLEIQRTEQGDSAMYLCASSLASGSYEQYFGPGTRLTVT.

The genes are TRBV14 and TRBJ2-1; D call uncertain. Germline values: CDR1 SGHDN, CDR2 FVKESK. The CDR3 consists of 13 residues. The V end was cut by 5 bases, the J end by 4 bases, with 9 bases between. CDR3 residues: CASSDRGYNEQFF. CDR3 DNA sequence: TGTGCCAGCAGCGACCGAGGATACAATGAGCAGTTCTTC.

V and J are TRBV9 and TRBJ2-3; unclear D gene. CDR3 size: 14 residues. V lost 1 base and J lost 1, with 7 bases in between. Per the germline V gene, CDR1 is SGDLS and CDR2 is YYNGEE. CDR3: CASSVPGGTDTQYF. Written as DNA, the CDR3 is TGTGCCAGCAGCGTACCGGGTGGCACAGATACGCAGTATTTT.

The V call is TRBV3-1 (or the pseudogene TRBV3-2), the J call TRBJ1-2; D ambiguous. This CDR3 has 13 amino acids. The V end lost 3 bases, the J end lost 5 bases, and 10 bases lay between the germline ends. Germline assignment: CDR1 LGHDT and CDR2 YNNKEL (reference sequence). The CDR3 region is CASSQARLYGYTF. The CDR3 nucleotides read TGTGCCAGCAGCCAGGCCAGACTTTATGGCTACACCTTC.

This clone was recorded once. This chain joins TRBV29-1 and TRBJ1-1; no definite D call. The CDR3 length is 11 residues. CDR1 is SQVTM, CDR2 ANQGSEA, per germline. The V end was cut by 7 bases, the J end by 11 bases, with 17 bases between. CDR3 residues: CSGWVRGKAFF. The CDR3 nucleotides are TGCAGCGGTTGGGTCCGGGGAAAGGCTTTCTTT. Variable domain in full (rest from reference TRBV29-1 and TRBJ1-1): SAVISQKPSRDICQRGTSLTIQCQVDSQVTMMFWYRQQPGQSLTLIATANQGSEATYESGFVIDKFPISRPNLTFSTLTVSNMSPEDSSIYLCSGWVRGKAFFGQGTRLTVV.

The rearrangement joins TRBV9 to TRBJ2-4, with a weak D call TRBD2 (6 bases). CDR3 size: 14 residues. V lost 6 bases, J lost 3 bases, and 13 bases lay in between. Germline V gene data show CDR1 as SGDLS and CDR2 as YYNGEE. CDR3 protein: CASNGGEVKNIQYF. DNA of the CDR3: TGTGCCAGCAACGGAGGGGAGGTCAAAAACATTCAGTACTTC.

CDR3 nucleotides: TGTGCCAGCAGAAACACGGGTATGGACATTCAGTACTTC. Translating gives CASRNTGMDIQYF. V gene TRBV2 combines with J gene TRBJ2-4; unclear D gene. Looked up from germline, CDR1 is SNHLY and CDR2 is FYNNEI. The CDR3 spans 13 residues. V lost 6 bases and J 8 bases, leaving 14 bases between the germline ends.